Reported below is one TCR beta chain. As yet, its antigen is unknown. Germline CDR1 is MGHDK and CDR2 is SYGVNS. Trimming removed 4 bases from V and 2 bases from J; junction bases left unmatched: 7. The CDR3 loop spans 15 amino acids. The sample belongs to a study of cytomegalovirus exposure and HLA in healthy donors. With 60 Vbeta and 13 Jbeta primers, the PCR was carried out. TCRdb's table, derived via immunoSEQ multiplex PCR, lists solely in-frame clones and lacks some. The table includes 45,000 to 60,000 clones, around 66% detected once. Study-wide results and caveats: Specific recognition of CMV antigens was confirmed in vitro for a few chains (all CMV-associated). Certain indistinguishable V segments, among them TRBV6-2 and TRBV6-3, were excluded.

The chain has TRBV25-1 and TRBJ2-7, with 8 bases that match TRBD1. Sequences were obtained from PBMCs. This TCR derives from a man between 18 and 29 years old in good health and CMV-seronegative. CDR3 protein: CASSAAGTGAYEQYF. The CDR3 DNA follows: TGTGCCAGCAGTGCCGCCGGGACAGGAGCCTACGAGCAGTACTTC.